A single sample is the source of the 25 T cell receptor beta chains below, sequenced in a study of blood T cell repertoires in COVID-19. Sequenced by immunoSEQ multiplex PCR; TCRdb stores in-frame clones only, minus some. Of roughly 62,000 clones in the sample, roughly four fifths were seen once. The specimen sequenced was peripheral blood. Every receptor here comes from a man of 80 years or more with COVID-19, enrolled during active disease.

The V and J genes are TRBV9 and TRBJ1-1, with D possibly being TRBD1 (5 bases). V lost 4 bases, J lost 3 bases, and 19 bases lay in between. This CDR3 contains 16 residues. Germline lookup yields CDR1 SGDLS and CDR2 YYNGEE. CDR3 bases: TGTGCCAGCAGCTCCCCGGACAACCCACAGGACACTGAAGCTTTCTTT. Protein product: CASSSPDNPQDTEAFF.

This sequence joins TRBV25-1 and TRBJ2-3; maybe TRBD2 (7 bases). The CDR3 length is 15 residues. V lost 9 bases and J 7 bases, leaving 23 bases between the germline ends. From germline, CDR1 is MGHDK and CDR2 SYGVNS. CDR3 region: CASRRGGVVSNTQYF. CDR3 DNA: TGTGCCAGTCGAAGGGGGGGAGTGGTGTCGAATACGCAGTATTTT.

The genes are TRBV7-6 and TRBJ1-3; no reliable D call. CDR3 length equals 17 residues. Trimming cost V 1 base and J 0 bases, with 13 bases left between them. The germline CDR1 and CDR2 sequences are SGHVS and FNYEAQ. CDR3 protein: CASSLDPGPSSGNTIYF. CDR3 DNA sequence: TGTGCCAGCAGCTTAGATCCAGGTCCCTCCTCTGGAAACACCATATATTTT.

The chain joins TRBV6-2 or TRBV6-3 to TRBJ2-1; TRBD2 matches at 12 bases. From germline, CDR1 is MNHEY and CDR2 SVGEGT. Losses at the gene ends were 7 bases for V and 6 bases for J; bases not matched to a gene: 16. This CDR3 comprises 18 residues. The CDR3 DNA reads as TGTGCCAGCACCCCCGGCGGGACTAGCGGGCGGGGGGGCAATGAGCAGTTCTTC. This gives the protein CASTPGGTSGRGGNEQFF.

This clone has just one count. V is TRBV4-3 and J is TRBJ1-6, with a weak D call TRBD1 (5 bases). Trimming took off 0 bases at V and 7 bases at J, with 13 bases between the two ends. CDR3 length: 16 amino acids. Germline V gene lookup returns CDR1 LGHNA and CDR2 YSLEER. The chain's CDR3 is CASSQDRGSANSPLHF. CDR3 DNA sequence: TGCGCCAGCAGCCAAGATCGGGGGTCAGCAAATTCACCCCTCCACTTT.

This sequence joins TRBV19 and TRBJ1-5, with a possible D match to TRBD1 (5 bases). This CDR3 has 14 residues. Trimming removed 3 bases from V and 2 bases from J, with 8 bases in between. Looked up from germline, CDR1 is LNHDA and CDR2 is SQIVND (reference sequence). In DNA, the CDR3 is TGTGCCAGTAGTATTGACAGCGGCAATCAGCCCCAGCATTTT. Translated, it gives CASSIDSGNQPQHF.

The V gene is TRBV18, the J gene TRBJ1-2, with D possibly being TRBD1 (6 bases). Trimming left V 3 bases short and J 4 bases short, with 12 bases between. CDR3 length: 14 amino acids. In germline, CDR1 is KGHSH, CDR2 LQKENI. This CDR3 is CASSPGQLSYGYTF. CDR3 coding DNA: TGTGCCAGCTCACCTGGACAGTTGTCCTATGGCTACACCTTC.

The chain recombines TRBV24-1 with TRBJ1-2, with D possibly TRBD1 on 6 matching bases. Germline V gene data show CDR1 as KGHDR and CDR2 as SFDVKD. V was shortened by 2 bases and J by 1 base, with 7 bases between the two germline ends. The CDR3 is made up of 14 amino acids. The CDR3 nucleotides read TGTGCCACCAGTGATTCAGGGGTTAACTATGGCTACACCTTC. It specifies CATSDSGVNYGYTF.

This clone was picked up a small number of times. The genes are TRBV11-2 and TRBJ2-2; possible D gene TRBD2, 5 bases. Germline CDR1 SGHAT, CDR2 FQNNGV. The CDR3 consists of 15 residues. V lost 6 bases to trimming and J lost 1 base, with 12 bases between them. CDR3 sequence reads: CASRLIRGNTGELFF. The DNA of the CDR3 is TGTGCCAGCAGACTCATACGGGGGAACACCGGGGAGCTGTTTTTT.

The rearrangement uses TRBV7-2 and TRBJ2-7, with D possibly being TRBD2 (6 bases). This CDR3 has 15 residues. The V end lost 1 base, the J end lost 2 bases, and 12 bases lay between the germline ends. Germline CDR1 reads SGHTA; CDR2 reads FQGNSA. The DNA for the CDR3 is TGTGCCAGCAGCTTAGTGGTGGGAGGCCCCTACGAGCAGTACGTC. It specifies CASSLVVGGPYEQYV.

The chain carries TRBV3-1 (or the pseudogene TRBV3-2) and TRBJ1-1, with 7 bases that match TRBD1. CDR3 size: 17 residues. After removal of 2 bases from V and 7 bases from J, the junction contained 16 bases not matched to a gene. The germline V gene encodes CDR1 LGHDT and CDR2 YNNKEL (reference sequence). The CDR3 DNA reads TGTGCCAGCAGCCAATCGGACAGGCGGAGGGTTGATATTGAAGCTTTCTTT. This codes for CASSQSDRRRVDIEAFF.

This clone was detected a few times. V and J are TRBV6-2 or TRBV6-3 and TRBJ1-1, with TRBD1 as a possible D gene (6 bases). Germline loops: CDR1 MNHEY, CDR2 SVGEGT. Trimming cost V 6 bases and J 2 bases, with 19 bases left between them. The CDR3 spans 16 residues. The chain's CDR3 is CASSQRYRADNTEAFF. DNA of the CDR3: TGTGCCAGCAGCCAGCGGTACAGGGCCGATAACACTGAAGCTTTCTTT.

The chain employs TRBV6-2 or TRBV6-3 and TRBJ2-7, with a tentative D call TRBD2 (6 bases). The germline gives CDR1 MNHEY, CDR2 SVGEGT. Trimming cost V 2 bases and J 6 bases, with 17 bases left between them. The CDR3 contains 15 residues. The CDR3 DNA reads TGTGCCAGCAGTTACGCCACGGGACTCGGGCGCGAGCAGTACTTC. This translates into CASSYATGLGREQYF.

The V call is TRBV7-6, the J call TRBJ1-4, with TRBD1 matching over 7 bases. Germline assignment: CDR1 SGHVS and CDR2 FNYEAQ. The CDR3 is made up of 16 amino acids. V lost 5 bases, J lost 3 bases, and 9 bases stayed unmatched. This CDR3 reads CASSAKPGQPNEKLFF. CDR3 bases: TGTGCCAGCAGCGCAAAACCGGGACAGCCTAATGAAAAACTGTTTTTT.

J is TRBJ1-5 and V is TRBV6-2 or TRBV6-3, with D tentatively TRBD1 (5 bases). The CDR3 has 16 residues. Germline values: CDR1 MNHEY, CDR2 SVGEGT. V gave up 6 bases and J gave up 1 base, with 16 bases separating them. The CDR3 region is CASSPGGDRSNQPQHF. CDR3 nucleotide sequence: TGTGCCAGCAGCCCGGGGGGGGACCGGAGCAATCAGCCCCAGCATTTT.

The rearrangement links TRBV10-2 to TRBJ1-4, with TRBD1 as a possible D gene (6 bases). Germline V lookup: CDR1 WSHSY, CDR2 SAAADI. V was cut by 5 bases and J by 8 bases, with 15 bases left in between. The CDR3 contains 14 residues. The CDR3 reads CASSPPGEEEKLFF. The DNA of the CDR3 is TGCGCCAGCAGTCCCCCAGGGGAAGAGGAAAAACTGTTTTTT.

V usage is TRBV6-2 or TRBV6-3 and J usage is TRBJ2-7, with a weak D call TRBD1 (6 bases). Trimming left V 5 bases short and J 5 bases short, with 10 bases between. This CDR3 is 12 amino acids long. Germline lookup yields CDR1 MNHEY and CDR2 SVGEGT. In DNA form, the CDR3 reads TGTGCCAGCAGTGGGACACGGGACGAGCAGTACGTC. This sequence encodes CASSGTRDEQYV.

The rearrangement links TRBV19 to TRBJ1-2; 10 positions match TRBD1. The CDR3 runs to 14 residues. J was trimmed by 7 bases and V by 9 bases; bases with no gene match: 11. Germline V gene data show CDR1 as LNHDA and CDR2 as SQIVND (reference sequence). CDR3 coding DNA: TGTGCCAGCCACGGGACAGGGGTATCGGGTGGCTACACCTTC. Its translation is CASHGTGVSGGYTF.

This sequence joins TRBV19 and TRBJ1-4, with 9 bases aligning to TRBD1. CDR3 size: 16 residues. Germline CDR1 is LNHDA and CDR2 is SQIVND (reference sequence). The V gene end was trimmed by 3 bases and the J gene end by 2 bases; junction bases not matched to a gene: 4. CDR3 region: CASSIAGTGTNEKLFF. The CDR3 bases are TGTGCCAGTAGTATCGCGGGGACAGGGACTAATGAAAAACTGTTTTTT.

CDR3 sequence reads: CASSRTGLAEETQYF. DNA for the CDR3: TGTGCCAGCAGCCGTACGGGACTAGCGGAAGAGACCCAGTACTTC. V usage is TRBV5-8 and J usage is TRBJ2-5, with 11 bases that match TRBD2. CDR3 size: 15 residues. V shed 4 bases and J 3 bases; nucleotides not matched to a gene: 5. CDR1 SGHTS and CDR2 YDEGEE come from the germline V gene.

This clone was recorded only once. The rearrangement links TRBV28 to TRBJ2-7, with 7 bases identical to TRBD1. There are 12 residues in the CDR3. After removal of 3 bases from V and 4 bases from J, the junction contained 0 bases not matched to a gene. CDR1 is MDHEN and CDR2 is SYDVKM in the germline V gene. This CDR3 reads CASSLGQYEQYF. CDR3 nucleotide sequence: TGTGCCAGCAGTTTGGGACAGTACGAGCAGTACTTC.

The chain is built from TRBV4-1 and TRBJ1-2, with TRBD1 matching 11 bases. V lost 5 bases and J lost 0; bases outside the gene matches: 5. This CDR3 has 16 residues. Germline loops: CDR1 MGHRA, CDR2 YSYEKL. The CDR3 DNA follows: TGCGCCAGCAGCTCCCGGACAGGGGGCTCTAACTATGGCTACACCTTC. This gives the protein CASSSRTGGSNYGYTF.

This clone has only a few counts. This sequence joins TRBV5-1 and TRBJ1-5; tentatively, D is TRBD1 (6 bases). Germline V gene lookup returns CDR1 SGHRS and CDR2 YFSETQ. Trimming removed 3 bases at V and 5 bases at J, with 9 bases between. This CDR3 comprises 13 residues. CDR3 sequence: CASSWDTDQPQHF. CDR3 DNA: TGCGCCAGCAGCTGGGACACCGATCAGCCCCAGCATTTT. Together with reference TRBV5-1 and TRBJ1-5, the CDR3 gives the full variable domain: KAGVTQTPRYLIKTRGQQVTLSCSPISGHRSVSWYQQTPGQGLQFLFEYFSETQRNKGNFPGRFSGRQFSNSRSEMNVSTLELGDSALYLCASSWDTDQPQHFGDGTRLSIL.

The rearrangement joins TRBV3-1 (or the pseudogene TRBV3-2) to TRBJ2-4, with 11 bases that match TRBD2. The V segment lost 0 bases and the J segment 7 bases; nucleotides outside the gene matches: 8. This CDR3 contains 17 residues. Germline CDR1 LGHDT, CDR2 YNNKEL (reference sequence). CDR3 DNA sequence: TGTGCCAGCAGCCAAGAGGCTAGCGGGAGGTTTCGGAACATTCAGTACTTC. Amino acid sequence: CASSQEASGRFRNIQYF.

The chain employs TRBV7-2 and TRBJ1-2; perhaps TRBD1 as D (5 bases). The CDR3 sequence is 14 residues long. V shed 0 bases and J shed 8 bases, with 13 bases lying between them. CDR1 is SGHTA and CDR2 is FQGNSA in the germline V gene. CDR3 coding DNA: TGTGCCAGCAGCTTAGCAGGGCAGGGTAGGGGCTACACCTTC. The encoded protein is CASSLAGQGRGYTF.